One and the same sample provided the 5 T cell receptor beta chains below, sequenced in a study of blood T cell repertoires in COVID-19. Sequencing was performed with immunoSEQ multiplex PCR; in TCRdb, only in-frame clones are kept and a portion is missing. The sample carries about 220,000 clones, around 80% recorded once. Sequencing was carried out using PBMCs or T cells enriched from blood (not recorded which). The source of these receptors is a man aged 40-49 years who had recovered from COVID-19.

With respect to this clone: This sample also contains other DNA sequences that code for the same CDR3. This sequence joins TRBV18 and TRBJ2-1, with D possibly TRBD2 on 6 matching bases. V dropped 3 bases and J dropped 7 bases, with 10 bases sitting between them. In germline, CDR1 is KGHSH, CDR2 LQKENI. The CDR3 is 13 residues long. CDR3 sequence reads: CASSPKGGNEQFF. In DNA form, the CDR3 reads TGTGCCAGCTCACCGAAAGGAGGGAATGAGCAGTTCTTC.

This sequence joins TRBV11-2 and TRBJ1-3; possible D gene TRBD1, 5 bases. CDR1 is SGHAT and CDR2 is FQNNGV in the germline V gene. Trimming left V 6 bases short and J 0 bases short, with 9 bases between. There are 14 residues in the CDR3. CDR3 DNA: TGTGCCAGCAGGATTGACAGCTCTGGAAACACCATATATTTT. It codes for CASRIDSSGNTIYF.

The chain joins TRBV2 to TRBJ1-1; possible D gene TRBD1, 5 bases. Looked up from germline, CDR1 is SNHLY and CDR2 is FYNNEI. The V gene lost 10 bases and the J gene lost 7 bases, with 13 bases spanning the gap. The CDR3 runs 11 residues. The CDR3 here is CATGGGNEAFF. CDR3 sequence (DNA): TGTGCCACGGGGGGAGGAAATGAAGCTTTCTTT.

The rearrangement joins TRBV19 to TRBJ1-3; the match to TRBD1 covers 9 bases. Germline CDR1 is LNHDA and CDR2 is SQIVND (reference sequence). After removal of 8 bases from V and 7 bases from J, the junction contained 9 bases not matched to a gene. CDR3 size: 14 residues. The CDR3 coding sequence is TGTGCCAGTCGACTCGGGACAGGGCTGAACACCATATATTTT. This sequence encodes CASRLGTGLNTIYF.

V is TRBV21-1 and J is TRBJ2-3; TRBD1, as called in the table, went unchecked against the DNA. TRBV21-1 constitutes a pseudogene. The CDR3 runs to 15 residues. CDR3 in amino acids: CASSKEGQGSDTQYF. The CDR3 nucleotides read TGTGCCAGCAGCAAAGAGGGCCAGGGGTCGGATACGCAGTATTTT.